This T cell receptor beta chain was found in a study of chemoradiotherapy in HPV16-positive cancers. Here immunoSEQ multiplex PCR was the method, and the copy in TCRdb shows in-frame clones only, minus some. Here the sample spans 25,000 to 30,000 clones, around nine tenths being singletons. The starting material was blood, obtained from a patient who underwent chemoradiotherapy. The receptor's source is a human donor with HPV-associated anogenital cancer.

The CDR3, as DNA: TGCAGTGCTATGTACAATGAGCAGTTCTTC. This gives the protein CSAMYNEQFF. V is TRBV20-1 and J is TRBJ2-1; D is uncertain. Germline loops: CDR1 DFQATT, CDR2 SNEGSKA (reference sequence). The V and J ends lost 4 bases and 4 bases respectively, with 2 bases between them. This CDR3 spans 10 amino acids.